The sequence of this T cell receptor (beta chain) was determined in a study of T cells in Graves' hyperthyroidism and ophthalmopathy. The study's findings and limits: The model forecast ophthalmopathy, anticipating it by a median around 6.5 months before onset.

Germline V gene sequence: CDR1 SGHRS, CDR2 YFSETQ. V dropped 0 bases and J dropped 5 bases, with 15 bases sitting between them. The CDR3 runs to 15 residues. Concerning this clonotype itself: Its antigen is currently unknown.

The CDR3 regions of TCR beta were amplified from RNA transcripts. The HTBI primer set drove a first-round RT-PCR of the TCR CDR3. Via MiXCR, TCRdb re-called the multiplex PCR reads, giving one row per CDR3 protein. The repertoire holds about 380,000 distinct CDR3 sequences, with approximately 15% as singletons. Sequenced material: blood. This TCR came from a woman aged 60 to 75 with Graves' hyperthyroidism. The chain carries TRBV5-1 and TRBJ2-7; D not certain. CDR3 nucleotides: TGCGCCAGCAGCTTGGTGACTCGTTATTCCCACGAGCAGTACTTC. Translating it yields CASSLVTRYSHEQYF.